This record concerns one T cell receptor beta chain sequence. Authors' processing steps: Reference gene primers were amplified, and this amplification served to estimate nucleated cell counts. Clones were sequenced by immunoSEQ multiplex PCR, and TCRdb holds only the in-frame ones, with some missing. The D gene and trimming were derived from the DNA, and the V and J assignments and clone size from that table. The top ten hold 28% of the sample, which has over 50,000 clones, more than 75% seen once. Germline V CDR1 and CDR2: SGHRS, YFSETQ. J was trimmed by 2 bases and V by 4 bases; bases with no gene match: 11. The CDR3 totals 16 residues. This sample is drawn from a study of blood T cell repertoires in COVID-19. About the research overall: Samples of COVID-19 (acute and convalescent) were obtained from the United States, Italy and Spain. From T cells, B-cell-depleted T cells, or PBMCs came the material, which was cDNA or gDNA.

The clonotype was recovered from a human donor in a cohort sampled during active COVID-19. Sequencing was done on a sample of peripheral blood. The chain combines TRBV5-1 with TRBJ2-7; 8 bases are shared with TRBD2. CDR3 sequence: CASSPFPGLGPYEQYF. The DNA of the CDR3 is TGCGCCAGCAGCCCCTTTCCGGGACTAGGGCCCTACGAGCAGTACTTC.